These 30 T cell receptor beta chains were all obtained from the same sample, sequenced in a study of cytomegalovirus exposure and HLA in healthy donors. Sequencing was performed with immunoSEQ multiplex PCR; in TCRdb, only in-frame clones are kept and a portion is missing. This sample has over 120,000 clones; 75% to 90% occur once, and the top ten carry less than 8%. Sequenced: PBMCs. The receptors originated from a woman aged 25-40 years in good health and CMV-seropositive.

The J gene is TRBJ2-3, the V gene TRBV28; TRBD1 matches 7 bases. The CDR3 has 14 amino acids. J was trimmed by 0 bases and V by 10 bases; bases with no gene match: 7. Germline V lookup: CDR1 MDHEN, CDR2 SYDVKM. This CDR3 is CATGDSSSTDTQYF. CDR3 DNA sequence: TGTGCCACTGGGGACAGTTCTAGCACAGATACGCAGTATTTT.

Here the CDR3 reads CASSLEGGRPRPQHF. Here the CDR3 DNA reads TGTGCCAGCAGCTTAGAGGGGGGGCGGCCGCGGCCCCAGCATTTT. The genes are TRBV7-9 and TRBJ1-5; D is perhaps TRBD1 (6 bases). From germline, CDR1 is SEHNR and CDR2 FQNEAQ (reference sequence). V dropped 1 base and J dropped 9 bases, with 16 bases sitting between them. This CDR3 is built from 15 residues.

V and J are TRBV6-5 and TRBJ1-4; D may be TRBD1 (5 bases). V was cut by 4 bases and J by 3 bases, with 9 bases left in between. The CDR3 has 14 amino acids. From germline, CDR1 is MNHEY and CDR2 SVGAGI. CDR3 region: CASSSRVANEKLFF. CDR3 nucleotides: TGTGCCAGCAGTTCCAGGGTAGCTAATGAAAAACTGTTTTTT.

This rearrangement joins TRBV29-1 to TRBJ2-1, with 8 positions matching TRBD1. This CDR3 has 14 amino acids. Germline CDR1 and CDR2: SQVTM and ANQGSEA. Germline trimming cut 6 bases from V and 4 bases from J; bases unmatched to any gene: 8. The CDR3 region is CSVPQDRVYNEQFF. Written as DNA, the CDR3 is TGCAGCGTCCCCCAGGACAGGGTTTACAATGAGCAGTTCTTC.

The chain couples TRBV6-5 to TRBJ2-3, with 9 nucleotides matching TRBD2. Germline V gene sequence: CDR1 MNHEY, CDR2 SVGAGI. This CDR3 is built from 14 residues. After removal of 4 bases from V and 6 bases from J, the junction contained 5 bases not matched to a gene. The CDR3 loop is CASSWVAGVDTQYF. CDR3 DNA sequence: TGTGCCAGCAGTTGGGTAGCGGGAGTGGATACGCAGTATTTT.

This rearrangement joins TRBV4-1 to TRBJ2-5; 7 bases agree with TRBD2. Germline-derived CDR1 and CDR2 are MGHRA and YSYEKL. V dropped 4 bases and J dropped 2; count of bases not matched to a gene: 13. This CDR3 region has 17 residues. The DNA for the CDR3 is TGCGCCAGCAGCCCCGTAGGACCCCCTAGCGGACAAGAGACCCAGTACTTC. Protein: CASSPVGPPSGQETQYF.

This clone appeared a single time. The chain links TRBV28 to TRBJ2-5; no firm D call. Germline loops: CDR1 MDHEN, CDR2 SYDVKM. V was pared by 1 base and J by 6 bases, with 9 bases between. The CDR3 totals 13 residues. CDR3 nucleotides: TGTGCCAGCAGTTTATCCTACGGTCAGACCCAGTACTTC. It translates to CASSLSYGQTQYF.

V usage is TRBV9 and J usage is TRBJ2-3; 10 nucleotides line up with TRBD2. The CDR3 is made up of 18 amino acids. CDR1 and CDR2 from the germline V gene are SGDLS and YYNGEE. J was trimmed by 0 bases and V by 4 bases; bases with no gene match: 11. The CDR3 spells CASSTRPGLAPSTDTQYF. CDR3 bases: TGTGCCAGCAGCACCAGACCGGGACTAGCGCCTAGCACAGATACGCAGTATTTT.

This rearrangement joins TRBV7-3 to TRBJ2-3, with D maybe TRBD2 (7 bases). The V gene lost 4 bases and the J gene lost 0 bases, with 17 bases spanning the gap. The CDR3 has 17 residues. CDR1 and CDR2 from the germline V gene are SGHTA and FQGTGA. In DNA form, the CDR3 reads TGTGCCAGCAGCTCCCCGAGGGGGGGCCCTAGCACAGATACGCAGTATTTT. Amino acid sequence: CASSSPRGGPSTDTQYF.

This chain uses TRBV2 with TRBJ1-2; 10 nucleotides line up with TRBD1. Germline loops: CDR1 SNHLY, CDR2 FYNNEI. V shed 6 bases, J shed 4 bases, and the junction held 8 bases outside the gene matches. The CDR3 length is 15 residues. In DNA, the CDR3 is TGTGCCAGCAGCCTGGACAGGGGGTTGGGCTATGGCTACACCTTC. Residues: CASSLDRGLGYGYTF.

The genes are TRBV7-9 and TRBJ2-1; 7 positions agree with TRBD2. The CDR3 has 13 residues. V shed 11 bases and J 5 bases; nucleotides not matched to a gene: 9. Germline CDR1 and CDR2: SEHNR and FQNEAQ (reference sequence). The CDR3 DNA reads TGTGCCGAGCGGGAAATCCAGAACAATGAGCAGTTCTTC. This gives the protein CAEREIQNNEQFF.

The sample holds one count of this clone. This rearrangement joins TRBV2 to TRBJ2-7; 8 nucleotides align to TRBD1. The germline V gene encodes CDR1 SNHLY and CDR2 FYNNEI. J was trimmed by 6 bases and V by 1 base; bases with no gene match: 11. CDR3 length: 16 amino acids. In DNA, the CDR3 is TGTGCCAGCAGTGAAGTGGCAGGGGGCCTTTCCGGCGAGCAGTACTTC. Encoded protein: CASSEVAGGLSGEQYF.

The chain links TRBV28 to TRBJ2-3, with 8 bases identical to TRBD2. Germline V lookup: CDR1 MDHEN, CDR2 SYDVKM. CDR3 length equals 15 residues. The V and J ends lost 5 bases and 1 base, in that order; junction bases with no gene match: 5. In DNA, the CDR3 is TGTGCCAGCAGTCGGGGGGGCAGCCGCACAGATACGCAGTATTTT. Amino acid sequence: CASSRGGSRTDTQYF.

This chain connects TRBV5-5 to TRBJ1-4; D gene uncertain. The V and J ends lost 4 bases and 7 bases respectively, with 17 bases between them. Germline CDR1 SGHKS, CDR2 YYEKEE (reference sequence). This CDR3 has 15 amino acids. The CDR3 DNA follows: TGTGCCAGCAGCCCATGGTCCGGGGTTCGTGAAAAACTGTTTTTT. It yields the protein CASSPWSGVREKLFF.

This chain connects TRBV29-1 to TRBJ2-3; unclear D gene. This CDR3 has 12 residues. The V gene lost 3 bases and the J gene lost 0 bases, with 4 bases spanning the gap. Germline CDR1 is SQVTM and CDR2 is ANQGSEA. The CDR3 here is CSVDQSTDTQYF. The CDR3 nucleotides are TGCAGCGTTGACCAAAGCACAGATACGCAGTATTTT.

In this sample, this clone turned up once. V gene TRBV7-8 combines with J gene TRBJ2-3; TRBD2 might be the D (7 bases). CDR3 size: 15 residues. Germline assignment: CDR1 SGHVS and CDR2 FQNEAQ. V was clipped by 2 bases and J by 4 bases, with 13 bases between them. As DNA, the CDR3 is TGTGCCAGCAGCTTAAGGGGGGGGCCCGCAGATACGCAGTATTTT. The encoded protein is CASSLRGGPADTQYF.

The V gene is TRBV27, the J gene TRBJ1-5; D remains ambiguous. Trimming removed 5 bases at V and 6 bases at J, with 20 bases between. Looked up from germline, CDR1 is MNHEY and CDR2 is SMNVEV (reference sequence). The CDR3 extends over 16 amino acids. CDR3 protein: CASSPLTGDLGQPQHF. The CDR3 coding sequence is TGTGCCAGCAGTCCCTTGACCGGAGATTTAGGTCAGCCCCAGCATTTT.

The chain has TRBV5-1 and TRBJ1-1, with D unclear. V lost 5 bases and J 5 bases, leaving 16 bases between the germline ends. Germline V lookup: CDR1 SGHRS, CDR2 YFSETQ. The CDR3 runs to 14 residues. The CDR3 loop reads CASRVQPGGTEAFF. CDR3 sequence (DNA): TGCGCCAGCAGGGTTCAACCGGGCGGGACTGAAGCTTTCTTT.

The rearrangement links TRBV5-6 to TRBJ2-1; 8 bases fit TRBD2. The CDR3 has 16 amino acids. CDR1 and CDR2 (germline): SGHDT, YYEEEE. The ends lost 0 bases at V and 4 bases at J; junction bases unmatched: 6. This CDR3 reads CASSLDGRARYNEQFF. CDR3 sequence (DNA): TGTGCCAGCAGCTTGGACGGGAGGGCCAGGTACAATGAGCAGTTCTTC. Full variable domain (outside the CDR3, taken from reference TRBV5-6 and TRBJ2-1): DAGVTQSPTHLIKTRGQQVTLRCSPKSGHDTVSWYQQALGQGPQFIFQYYEEEERQRGNFPDRFSGHQFPNYSSELNVNALLLGDSALYLCASSLDGRARYNEQFFGPGTRLTVL.

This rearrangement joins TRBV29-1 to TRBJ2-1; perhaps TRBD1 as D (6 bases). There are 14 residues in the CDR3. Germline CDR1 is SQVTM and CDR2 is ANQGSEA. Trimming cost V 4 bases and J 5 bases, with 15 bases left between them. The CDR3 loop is CSVAGQYEDNEQFF. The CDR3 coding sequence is TGCAGCGTTGCTGGACAGTACGAGGACAATGAGCAGTTCTTC.

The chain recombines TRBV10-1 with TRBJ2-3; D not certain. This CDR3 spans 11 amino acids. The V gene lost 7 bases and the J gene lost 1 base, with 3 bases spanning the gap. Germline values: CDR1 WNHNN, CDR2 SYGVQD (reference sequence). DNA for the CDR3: TGCGCCAGCAACTGCACAGATACGCAGTATTTT. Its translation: CASNCTDTQYF.

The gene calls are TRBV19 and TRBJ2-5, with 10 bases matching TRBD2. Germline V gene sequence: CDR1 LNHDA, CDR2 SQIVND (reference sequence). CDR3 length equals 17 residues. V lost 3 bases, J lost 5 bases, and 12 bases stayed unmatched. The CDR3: CASSMEAAGGPGETQYF. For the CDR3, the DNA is TGTGCCAGTAGTATGGAGGCAGCGGGGGGGCCGGGGGAGACCCAGTACTTC.

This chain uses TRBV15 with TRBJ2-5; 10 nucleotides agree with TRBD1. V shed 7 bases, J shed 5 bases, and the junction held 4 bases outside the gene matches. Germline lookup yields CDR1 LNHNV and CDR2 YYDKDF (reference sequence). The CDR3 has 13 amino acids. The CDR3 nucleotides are TGTGCCACCATAGACAGGGGGCTGGAGACCCAGTACTTC. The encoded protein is CATIDRGLETQYF.

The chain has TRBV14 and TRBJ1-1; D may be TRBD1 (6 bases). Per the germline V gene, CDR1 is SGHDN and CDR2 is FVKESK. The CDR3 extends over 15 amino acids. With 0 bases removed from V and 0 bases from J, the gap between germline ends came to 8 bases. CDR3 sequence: CASSQEDRLNTEAFF. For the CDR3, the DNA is TGTGCCAGCAGCCAAGAGGACAGATTGAACACTGAAGCTTTCTTT.

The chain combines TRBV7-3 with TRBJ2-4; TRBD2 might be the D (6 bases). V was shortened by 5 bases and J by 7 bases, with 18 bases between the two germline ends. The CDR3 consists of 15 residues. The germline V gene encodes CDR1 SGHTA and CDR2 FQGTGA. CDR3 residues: CASSERAGSGNIQYF. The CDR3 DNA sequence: TGTGCCAGCAGCGAACGCGCCGGGAGCGGGAACATTCAGTACTTC.

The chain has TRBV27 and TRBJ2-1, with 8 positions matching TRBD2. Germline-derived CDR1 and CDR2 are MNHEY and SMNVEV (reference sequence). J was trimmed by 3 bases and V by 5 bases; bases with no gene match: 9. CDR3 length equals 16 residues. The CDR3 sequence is CASSLTLAALYNEQFF. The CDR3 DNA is TGTGCCAGCAGTCTCACACTAGCGGCCCTCTACAATGAGCAGTTCTTC.

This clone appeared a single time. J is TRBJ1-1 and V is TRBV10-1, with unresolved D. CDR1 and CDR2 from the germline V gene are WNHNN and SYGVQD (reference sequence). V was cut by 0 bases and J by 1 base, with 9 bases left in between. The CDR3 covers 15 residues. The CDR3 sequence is CASSESRIANTEAFF. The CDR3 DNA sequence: TGCGCCAGCAGTGAGTCGCGGATAGCGAACACTGAAGCTTTCTTT.

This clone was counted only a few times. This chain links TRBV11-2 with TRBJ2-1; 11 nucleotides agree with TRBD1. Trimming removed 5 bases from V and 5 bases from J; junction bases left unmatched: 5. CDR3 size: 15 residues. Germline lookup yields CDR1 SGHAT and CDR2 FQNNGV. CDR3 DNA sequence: TGTGCCAGCAGCATCGGACAGGGGGCGGACAATGAGCAGTTCTTC. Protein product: CASSIGQGADNEQFF.

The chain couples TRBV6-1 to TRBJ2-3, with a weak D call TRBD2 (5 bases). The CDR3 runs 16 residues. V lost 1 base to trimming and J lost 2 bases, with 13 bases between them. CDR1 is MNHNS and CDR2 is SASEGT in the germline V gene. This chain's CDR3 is CASSEELALSTDTQYF. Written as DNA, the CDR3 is TGTGCCAGCAGTGAAGAATTAGCGCTATCCACAGATACGCAGTATTTT.

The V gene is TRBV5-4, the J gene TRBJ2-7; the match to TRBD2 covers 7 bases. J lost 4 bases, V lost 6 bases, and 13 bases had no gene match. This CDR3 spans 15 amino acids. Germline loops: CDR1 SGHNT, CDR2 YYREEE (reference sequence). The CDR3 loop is CASTITRDYRYEQYF. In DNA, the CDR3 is TGTGCCAGCACCATAACCCGGGACTACAGGTACGAGCAGTACTTC.